These 16 T cell receptor beta chains were sequenced from one sample in a study of blood T cell repertoires in COVID-19 (dated by TCRdb to the early 2020s). The library was obtained by the immunoSEQ multiplex PCR assay. The table comes from immuneACCESS by way of TCRdb, which keeps in-frame sequences with V and J called. Part of the clones is missing from these tables; in studies checked, under half for an unresolved V gene and the rest for unknown reasons. The sample table shows 65,000 to 90,000 clones, and more than 70% are seen once. Of the sample, approximately 15% falls within the top ten clones. Sequencing used peripheral blood. These TCRs come from a man aged 65-85 years with active or convalescent COVID-19.

As regards this clone: Because the CDR3's place on the DNA is in doubt, the DNA is left out and the CDR3 is given as listed by TCRdb. The chain's CDR3 is CASSKGWGDGSYNEQFF. The chain combines TRBV21-1 with TRBJ2-1; TRBD2 is the table's D call and was not checked against the DNA. TRBV21-1 is a documented pseudogene. The CDR3 spans 17 amino acids, including both terminal residues.

The gene calls are TRBV5-1 and TRBJ2-2; TRBD2 agrees at 8 bases. This CDR3 contains 17 residues. The germline gives CDR1 SGHRS, CDR2 YFSETQ. V shed 5 bases, J shed 0 bases, and the junction held 9 bases outside the gene matches. CDR3 in amino acids: CASSSGLAGTNTGELFF. The CDR3 coding sequence is TGCGCCAGCAGTTCGGGGTTAGCGGGGACGAACACCGGGGAGCTGTTTTTT. Drawing the rest from reference TRBV5-1 and TRBJ2-2, the complete variable domain is KAGVTQTPRYLIKTRGQQVTLSCSPISGHRSVSWYQQTPGQGLQFLFEYFSETQRNKGNFPGRFSGRQFSNSRSEMNVSTLELGDSALYLCASSSGLAGTNTGELFFGEGSRLTVL.

The chain carries TRBV6-6 and TRBJ1-1, with 10 bases lining up with TRBD1. Germline V CDR1 and CDR2: MNHNY, SVGAGI (reference sequence). V trimming: 10 bases; J trimming: 6 bases; junction bases outside the gene matches: 14. This CDR3 has 15 residues. CDR3 region: CATRPGQGITAEAFF. DNA for the CDR3: TGTGCCACCCGACCGGGACAGGGGATTACCGCTGAAGCTTTCTTT.

The genes are TRBV7-2 and TRBJ1-5; 8 nucleotides agree with TRBD1. The CDR3 sequence is 14 residues long. V lost 1 base and J lost 6; bases outside the gene matches: 2. The germline V gene encodes CDR1 SGHTA and CDR2 FQGNSA. The CDR3 region is CASSLGQGSQPQHF. DNA for the CDR3: TGTGCCAGCAGCTTAGGACAGGGGTCTCAGCCCCAGCATTTT.

The chain has TRBV18 and TRBJ1-1; 7 bases map to TRBD1. V shed 6 bases and J 3 bases; nucleotides not matched to a gene: 7. Germline V gene data show CDR1 as KGHSH and CDR2 as LQKENI. The CDR3 has 14 residues. CDR3 amino acids: CASSITQGDTEAFF. CDR3 DNA: TGTGCCAGCTCTATAACCCAGGGGGACACTGAAGCTTTCTTT. Drawing the rest from reference TRBV18 and TRBJ1-1, the complete variable domain is NAGVMQNPRHLVRRRGQEARLRCSPMKGHSHVYWYRQLPEEGLKFMVYLQKENIIDESGMPKERFSAEFPKEGPSILRIQQVVRGDSAAYFCASSITQGDTEAFFGQGTRLTVV.

The V and J genes are TRBV7-2 and TRBJ1-5; TRBD1 agrees at 9 bases. Looked up from germline, CDR1 is SGHTA and CDR2 is FQGNSA. V gave up 6 bases and J gave up 6 bases; unmatched junction bases: 3. CDR3 length equals 13 residues. CDR3 sequence reads: CASRRDRAQPQHF. Here the CDR3 DNA reads TGTGCCAGCAGGAGGGACAGGGCTCAGCCCCAGCATTTT.

The V gene is TRBV7-2, the J gene TRBJ1-3; D unclear. This CDR3 has 17 amino acids. The germline V gene encodes CDR1 SGHTA and CDR2 FQGNSA. V was trimmed by 1 base and J by 0 bases, leaving 13 bases between them. Here the CDR3 DNA reads TGTGCCAGCAGCTTAGAGGTCGGCGGCTCCTCTGGAAACACCATATATTTT. Translation gives CASSLEVGGSSGNTIYF.

CDR3 amino acids: CASSQPELGQINYGYTF. CDR3 nucleotide sequence: TGCGCCAGCAGCCAACCTGAATTGGGACAGATTAACTATGGCTACACCTTC. The J gene is TRBJ1-2, the V gene TRBV4-1; 7 positions match TRBD1. This CDR3 comprises 17 residues. Losses at the gene ends were 2 bases for V and 1 base for J; bases not matched to a gene: 10. Germline CDR1 is MGHRA and CDR2 is YSYEKL.

This clone was observed a few times. This rearrangement joins TRBV4-1 to TRBJ1-1; D gene unclear. The CDR3 is made up of 17 amino acids. In germline, CDR1 is MGHRA, CDR2 YSYEKL. Trimming removed 0 bases at V and 3 bases at J, with 17 bases between. As DNA, the CDR3 is TGCGCCAGCAGCCAAGACCCGAGGGCCCCGGGGTACACTGAAGCTTTCTTT. Amino acid sequence: CASSQDPRAPGYTEAFF.

The chain couples TRBV19 to TRBJ2-1, with TRBD2 matching 10 bases. The CDR3 covers 14 residues. Germline V gene data show CDR1 as LNHDA and CDR2 as SQIVND (reference sequence). The V segment lost 4 bases and the J segment 3 bases; nucleotides outside the gene matches: 0. CDR3 loop: CASSRTSGYNEQFF. In nucleotides, the CDR3 is TGTGCCAGTAGTAGGACTAGCGGCTACAATGAGCAGTTCTTC.

The chain recombines TRBV5-6 with TRBJ1-2; D uncertain. There are 12 residues in the CDR3. The germline V gene encodes CDR1 SGHDT and CDR2 YYEEEE. Trimming took 0 bases from V and 6 from J, leaving 6 bases between them. CDR3 sequence reads: CASSLAPDGYTF. CDR3 nucleotides: TGTGCCAGCAGCTTGGCCCCGGATGGCTACACCTTC.

A single count supports this clone. The J gene is TRBJ2-7, the V gene TRBV6-5; D might be TRBD2 (5 bases). CDR1 is MNHEY and CDR2 is SVGAGI in the germline V gene. This CDR3 contains 14 residues. V lost 6 bases to trimming and J lost 0 bases, with 12 bases between them. As DNA, the CDR3 is TGTGCCAGCAGAACTAGGTCCCCCTCCTACGAGCAGTACTTC. Amino acid sequence: CASRTRSPSYEQYF.

The V call is TRBV5-1, the J call TRBJ1-2; TRBD1 is a possible D gene (6 bases). This CDR3 has 14 residues. The germline V gene encodes CDR1 SGHRS and CDR2 YFSETQ. The V end was cut by 0 bases, the J end by 4 bases, with 10 bases between. The CDR3 bases are TGCGCCAGCAGCTTGGATCAGGGGCTCTATGGCTACACCTTC. Residues: CASSLDQGLYGYTF.

In its sample, this clone was seen once. The rearrangement joins TRBV5-4 to TRBJ2-2, with 7 bases aligning to TRBD1. The germline V gene encodes CDR1 SGHNT and CDR2 YYREEE (reference sequence). Unmatched junction bases numbered 3, after V lost 6 bases and J lost 1 base. This CDR3 region has 14 residues. CDR3 in amino acids: CASMQGVNTGELFF. DNA of the CDR3: TGTGCCAGCATGCAGGGGGTGAACACCGGGGAGCTGTTTTTT.

V gene TRBV7-9 combines with J gene TRBJ2-1; 9 bases are a match to TRBD1. This CDR3 has 16 residues. CDR1 SEHNR and CDR2 FQNEAQ come from the germline V gene (reference sequence). Trimming took 5 bases from V and 2 from J; bases not matched to a gene: 7. CDR3 nucleotide sequence: TGTGCCAGCAGCCCTGCTGGGACAGGGACCTACAATGAGCAGTTCTTC. Translated: CASSPAGTGTYNEQFF.

The V call is TRBV2, the J call TRBJ2-7; 7 bases align to TRBD1. Germline trimming cut 5 bases from V and 2 bases from J; bases unmatched to any gene: 9. CDR3 length: 15 residues. Germline-derived CDR1 and CDR2 are SNHLY and FYNNEI. The DNA of the CDR3 is TGTGCCAGCAGTCCAATCGCGACAGGGACCTACGAGCAGTACTTC. Protein product: CASSPIATGTYEQYF.